This TCR beta chain was documented in a study of CD8 T cells in Susac syndrome. Sequencing of TCR beta was carried out in blood CD8+ and CD4+ T cells. A quantity of about 0.45 to 1 ug RNA underwent reverse transcription using random hexamers. TCRdb re-called the immunoSEQ multiplex PCR reads with MiXCR, one entry per CDR3 protein. The table records more than 250,000 distinct CDR3 sequences, under 95% of them present only once. This clonotype was observed a single time. The V end lost 2 bases, the J end lost 5 bases, and 11 bases lay between the germline ends. The germline gives CDR1 LGHNA, CDR2 YSLEER. The CDR3 is made up of 14 amino acids.

The sequenced sample was CD4+ T cells from PBMCs. This chain joins TRBV4-3 and TRBJ2-3; D ambiguous. The sequence derives from a human donor with multiple sclerosis. For the CDR3, the DNA is TGCGCCAGCAGCCAAAAATTCCGAGTAGATACGCAGTATTTT. Translated, it gives CASSQKFRVDTQYF.